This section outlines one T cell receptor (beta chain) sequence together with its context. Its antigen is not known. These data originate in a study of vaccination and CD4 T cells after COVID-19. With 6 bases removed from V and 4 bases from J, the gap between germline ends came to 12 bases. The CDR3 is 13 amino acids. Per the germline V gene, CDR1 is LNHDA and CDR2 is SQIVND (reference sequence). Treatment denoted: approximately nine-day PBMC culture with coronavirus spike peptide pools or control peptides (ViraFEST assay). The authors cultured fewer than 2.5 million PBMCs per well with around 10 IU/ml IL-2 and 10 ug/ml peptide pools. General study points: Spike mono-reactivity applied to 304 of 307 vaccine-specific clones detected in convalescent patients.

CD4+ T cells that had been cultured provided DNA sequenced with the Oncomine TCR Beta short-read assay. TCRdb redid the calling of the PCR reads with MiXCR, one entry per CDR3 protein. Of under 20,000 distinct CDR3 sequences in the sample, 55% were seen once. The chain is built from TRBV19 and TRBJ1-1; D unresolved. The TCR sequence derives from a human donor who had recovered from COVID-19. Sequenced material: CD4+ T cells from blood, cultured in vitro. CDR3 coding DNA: TGTGCCAGTAGGGCACCGACGGGCACTGAAGCTTTCTTT. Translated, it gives CASRAPTGTEAFF.